Below are 5 T cell receptor beta chains sequenced from a single sample in a study of cytomegalovirus exposure and HLA in healthy donors. The PCR contained 60 Vbeta and 13 Jbeta primers. The repertoire was sequenced with immunoSEQ multiplex PCR; TCRdb's copy has only in-frame clones and lacks some. The sample consists of some 150,000 clones, approximately 81% of them appearing once. Sequencing input: PBMCs. The receptors come from a woman aged 40-49 years in good health and CMV-seropositive.

This sequence joins TRBV7-8 and TRBJ2-3; 7 nucleotides match TRBD2. Trimming took 5 bases from V and 3 from J; bases not matched to a gene: 8. Germline V CDR1 and CDR2: SGHVS, FQNEAQ. This CDR3 contains 15 residues. The DNA for the CDR3 is TGTGCCAGCAGCGCAAAGCGGGATTTGACAGATACGCAGTATTTT. Translating gives CASSAKRDLTDTQYF.

The CDR3 spells CASSIGLGTSSGEQYF. In nucleotides, the CDR3 is TGTGCCAGTAGTATCGGGCTGGGGACTAGTAGTGGCGAGCAGTACTTC. This chain connects TRBV19 to TRBJ2-7; 8 bases fit TRBD2. In germline, CDR1 is LNHDA, CDR2 SQIVND (reference sequence). The CDR3 has 16 amino acids. V lost 3 bases, J lost 6 bases, and 13 bases stayed unmatched.

V usage is TRBV9 and J usage is TRBJ2-2; TRBD2 aligns across 10 bases. Germline V lookup: CDR1 SGDLS, CDR2 YYNGEE. CDR3 length: 16 residues. V lost 4 bases to trimming and J lost 3 bases; unmatched junction nucleotides: 6. CDR3 loop: CASSTSGGGYTGELFF. CDR3 nucleotides: TGTGCCAGCAGCACCAGCGGGGGGGGTTACACCGGGGAGCTGTTTTTT.

The chain employs TRBV30 and TRBJ1-1, with D maybe TRBD1 (5 bases). From germline, CDR1 is GTSNPN and CDR2 SVGIG (reference sequence). The length of the CDR3 is 14 residues. The ends were cut back, 1 base at V and 4 bases at J, with 13 bases in the middle. CDR3 in amino acids: CAWSAAGWITEAFF. DNA for the CDR3: TGTGCCTGGAGTGCTGCAGGGTGGATCACTGAAGCTTTCTTT.

J is TRBJ2-7 and V is TRBV27, with a weak D call TRBD2 (6 bases). Germline-derived CDR1 and CDR2 are MNHEY and SMNVEV (reference sequence). This CDR3 spans 14 amino acids. Trimming took 7 bases from V and 5 from J, leaving 18 bases between them. The CDR3 loop is CASTPSGWGDEQYF. The CDR3 DNA is TGTGCCAGCACGCCATCGGGGTGGGGGGACGAGCAGTACTTC.